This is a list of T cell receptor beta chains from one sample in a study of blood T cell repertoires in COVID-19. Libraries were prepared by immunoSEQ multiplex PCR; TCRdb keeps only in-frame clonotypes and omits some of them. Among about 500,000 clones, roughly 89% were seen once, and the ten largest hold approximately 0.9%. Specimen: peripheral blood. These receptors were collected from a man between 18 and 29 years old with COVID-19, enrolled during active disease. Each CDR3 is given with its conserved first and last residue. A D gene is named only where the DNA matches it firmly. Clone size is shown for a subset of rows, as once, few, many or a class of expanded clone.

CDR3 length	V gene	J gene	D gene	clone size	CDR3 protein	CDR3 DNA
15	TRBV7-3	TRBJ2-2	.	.	CASGKQGTNTGELFF	TGTGCCAGCGGAAAACAGGGCACGAACACCGGGGAGCTGTTTTTT
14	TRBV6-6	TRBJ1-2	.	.	CASRRDRDMAGYTF	TGTGCCAGCAGACGGGACCGGGACATGGCCGGCTACACCTTC
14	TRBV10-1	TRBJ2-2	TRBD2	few	CASSEGGFTGELFF	TGCGCCAGCAGCGAGGGAGGGTTTACCGGGGAGCTGTTTTTT
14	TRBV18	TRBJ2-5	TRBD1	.	CASSTDRGEETQYF	TGTGCCAGCTCAACTGACAGGGGGGAAGAGACCCAGTACTTC
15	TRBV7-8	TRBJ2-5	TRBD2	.	CASSRIRAGVETQYF	TGTGCCAGCAGCCGTATCCGCGCGGGAGTAGAGACCCAGTACTTC
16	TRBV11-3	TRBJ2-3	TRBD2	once	CASSRTSGRSTDTQYF	TGTGCCAGCAGCAGGACTAGCGGGAGAAGCACAGATACGCAGTATTTT
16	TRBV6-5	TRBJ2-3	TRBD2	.	CASSYFYVSGELTQYF	TGTGCCAGCAGTTACTTTTATGTTAGCGGGGAGTTGACGCAGTATTTT
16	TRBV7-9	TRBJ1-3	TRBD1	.	CASRRPGQESGNTIYF	TGTGCCAGCAGGCGGCCGGGACAGGAAAGTGGAAACACCATATATTTT
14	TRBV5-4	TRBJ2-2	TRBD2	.	CASSRGTSPGELFF	TGTGCCAGCAGCCGGGGGACTAGCCCCGGGGAGCTGTTTTTT
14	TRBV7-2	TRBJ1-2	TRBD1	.	CASSKQGALGGYTF	TGTGCCAGCAGCAAACAGGGGGCATTGGGTGGCTACACCTTC
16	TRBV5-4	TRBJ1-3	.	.	CASSLEPVLSGNTIYF	TGTGCCAGCAGCTTGGAGCCGGTTCTCTCTGGAAACACCATATATTTT
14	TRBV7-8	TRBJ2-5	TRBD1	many	CASSLAGTGGSSYF	TGTGCCAGCAGCTTAGCCGGGACAGGGGGTTCGTCGTACTTC
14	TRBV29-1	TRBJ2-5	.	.	CSVEDGKQGGAQYF	TGCAGCGTTGAAGATGGGAAACAGGGAGGGGCCCAGTACTTC
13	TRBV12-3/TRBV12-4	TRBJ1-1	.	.	CASNGHMNTEAFF	TGTGCCAGCAACGGACATATGAACACTGAAGCTTTCTTT
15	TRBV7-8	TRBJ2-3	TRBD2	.	CASSQTSAITDTQYF	TGTGCCAGCAGCCAGACTAGCGCCATCACAGATACGCAGTATTTT
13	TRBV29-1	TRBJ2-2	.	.	CSVEQANTGELFF	TGCAGCGTTGAACAGGCGAACACCGGGGAGCTGTTTTTT
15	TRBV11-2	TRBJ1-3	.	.	CASSLAGGYGNTIYF	TGTGCCAGCAGCTTAGCGGGTGGATATGGAAACACCATATATTTT
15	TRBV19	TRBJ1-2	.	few	CASSPGGSGNYGYTF	TGTGCCAGTAGTCCCGGTGGGAGTGGTAACTATGGCTACACCTTC
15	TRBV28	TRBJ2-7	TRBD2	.	CASSPGGAGVYEQYF	TGTGCCAGCAGCCCCGGGGGAGCGGGAGTCTACGAGCAGTACTTC
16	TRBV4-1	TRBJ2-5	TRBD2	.	CASSQDLGTIGETQYF	TGCGCCAGCAGCCAAGATTTGGGGACTATAGGAGAGACCCAGTACTTC
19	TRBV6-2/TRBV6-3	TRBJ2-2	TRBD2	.	CASTYQLGGRALGSGELFF	TGTGCCAGCACTTATCAGTTAGGCGGGAGGGCCTTAGGATCCGGGGAGCTGTTTTTT
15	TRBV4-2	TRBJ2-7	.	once	CASSLQVESSYEQYF	TGTGCCAGCAGCCTACAGGTAGAAAGCTCCTACGAGCAGTACTTC
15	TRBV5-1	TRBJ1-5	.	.	CASSWEAGSNQPQHF	TGCGCCAGCAGCTGGGAGGCAGGGTCCAATCAGCCCCAGCATTTT
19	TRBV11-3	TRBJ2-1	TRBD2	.	CASSLELTSGYPSYNEQFF	TGTGCCAGCAGCTTAGAGTTGACTAGCGGCTACCCCTCCTACAATGAGCAGTTCTTC
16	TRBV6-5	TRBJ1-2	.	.	CASSYSTTLRNYGYTF	TGTGCCAGCAGTTACTCGACAACTCTCCGGAACTATGGCTACACCTTC
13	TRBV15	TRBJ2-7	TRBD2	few	CATSSGTMYEQYF	TGTGCCACCTCGTCCGGGACTATGTACGAGCAGTACTTC
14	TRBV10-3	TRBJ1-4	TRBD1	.	CAIASKGADEKLFF	TGTGCCATCGCCTCAAAGGGGGCTGATGAAAAACTGTTTTTT
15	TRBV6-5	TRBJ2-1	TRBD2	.	CASRETSGGLNEQFF	TGTGCCAGCAGGGAGACTAGCGGGGGCCTAAATGAGCAGTTCTTC
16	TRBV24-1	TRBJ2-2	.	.	CATSDQGFRGTGELFF	TGTGCCACCAGTGATCAAGGGTTTAGGGGCACCGGGGAGCTGTTTTTT
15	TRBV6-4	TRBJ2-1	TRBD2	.	CASSDSSGTYNEQFF	TGTGCCAGCAGTGACTCTAGCGGGACCTACAATGAGCAGTTCTTC
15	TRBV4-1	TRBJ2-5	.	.	CASSPGTTPKETQYF	TGCGCCAGCAGCCCAGGAACCACACCCAAGGAGACCCAGTACTTC
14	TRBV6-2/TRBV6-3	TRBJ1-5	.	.	CASSYSRVGQPQHF	TGTGCCAGCAGTTACTCCAGGGTGGGGCAGCCCCAGCATTTT
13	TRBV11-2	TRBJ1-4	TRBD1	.	CASSPRTGEKLFF	TGTGCCAGCAGCCCTAGGACAGGAGAAAAACTGTTTTTT
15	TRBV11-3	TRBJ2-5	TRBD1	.	CASRRGQGAQETQYF	TGTGCCAGCAGGAGGGGACAGGGGGCTCAAGAGACCCAGTACTTC
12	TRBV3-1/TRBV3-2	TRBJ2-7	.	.	CASSHPGREQYF	TGTGCCAGCAGCCATCCAGGGCGCGAGCAGTACTTC
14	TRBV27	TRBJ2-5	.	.	CASKPYREIVTQYF	TGTGCCAGCAAACCTTACAGGGAAATTGTGACCCAGTACTTC
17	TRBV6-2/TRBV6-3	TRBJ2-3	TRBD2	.	CASSYLRGGGAIDTQYF	TGTGCCAGCAGTTACTTGCGGGGCGGGGGGGCCATAGATACGCAGTATTTT
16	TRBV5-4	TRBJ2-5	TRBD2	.	CASSTGLAGGGETQYF	TGTGCCAGCAGCACAGGACTAGCGGGAGGTGGGGAGACCCAGTACTTC
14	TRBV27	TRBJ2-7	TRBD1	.	CASKPGTGPYEQYF	TGTGCCAGCAAACCCGGGACAGGGCCCTACGAGCAGTACTTC